The rows below give T cell receptor beta chains drawn from one sample of a study of blood T cell repertoires in COVID-19. Sequenced by immunoSEQ multiplex PCR; TCRdb stores in-frame clones only, minus some. The sample yields about 190,000 clones, around 87% seen once. What was sequenced was peripheral blood. The source of these receptors is a man in his forties or fifties with acute or convalescent COVID-19. CDR3s include the opening cysteine and the closing phenylalanine or tryptophan. A D gene is named only where the DNA matches it firmly. Clone size, where shown, is once, few, many, or a class for clones that have expanded.

>TRBV18|TRBD1|TRBJ2-5|.
TGTGCCAGCTCACCGTCCCTCTTACAGGGGGCACGACTTGGTCGGGAGACCCAGTACTTC
CASSPSLLQGARLGRETQYF
>TRBV23-1|TRBD1|TRBJ1-4|.
TGCGCCAGCAGTCTCAGGAAGGGACAGGGGCCACCAACTAATGAAAAACTGTTTTTT
CASSLRKGQGPPTNEKLFF
>TRBV30|TRBD2|TRBJ2-2|.
TGTGCCTGGAGTGTAGCGGGGGCGAACACCGGGGAGCTGTTTTTT
CAWSVAGANTGELFF
>TRBV30|.|TRBJ2-7|few
TGTGCCTCTTCGGACAGCTCCTACGAGCAGTACTTC
CASSDSSYEQYF
>TRBV30|.|TRBJ1-6|.
TGTGCCTCGGAACTCCAGAGGTATAATTCACCCCTCCACTTT
CASELQRYNSPLHF
>TRBV4-2|TRBD1|TRBJ1-2|.
TGTGCCAGCAGCCAAGATTTAAGGACAGGGGGCCGCGGCTACACCTTC
CASSQDLRTGGRGYTF
>TRBV7-2|TRBD2|TRBJ2-2|.
TGTGCCAGCAGCTCGTCAGCGGGGGGGCCGGGCACCGGGGAGCTGTTTTTT
CASSSSAGGPGTGELFF
>TRBV5-4|.|TRBJ1-1|.
TGTGCCAGCAGCTTGTTATCTAAGCAGAACACTGAAGCTTTCTTT
CASSLLSKQNTEAFF
>TRBV7-2|TRBD1|TRBJ1-5|few
TGTGCCAGCAGCTTCCAACAGGGGGAGAATCAGCCCCAGCATTTT
CASSFQQGENQPQHF
>TRBV9|.|TRBJ1-5|.
TGTGCCAGCAGCGTCGGGGAAGATCAGCCCCAGCATTTT
CASSVGEDQPQHF
>TRBV19|.|TRBJ2-3|once
TGTGCCAGTAGTTACGGACGGACTAGCACAGATACGCAGTATTTT
CASSYGRTSTDTQYF
>TRBV4-3|TRBD1|TRBJ2-2|.
TGCGCCAGCAGCCGCGGACAGGGGGCGCCTGGGGAGCTGTTTTTT
CASSRGQGAPGELFF
>TRBV7-9|TRBD1|TRBJ1-4|.
TGTGCCAGCAGGGACAGGTTGGGGGCAACTAATGAAAAACTGTTTTTT
CASRDRLGATNEKLFF
>TRBV3-1/TRBV3-2|TRBD2|TRBJ2-7|.
TGTGCCAGCAGCCAAGGACTAGCTCCTTCCTACGAGCAGTACTTC
CASSQGLAPSYEQYF
>TRBV11-2|TRBD2|TRBJ2-5|.
TGTGCCAGCAGCCCGGGGGGTTGGGGGCAAGAGACCCAGTACTTC
CASSPGGWGQETQYF
>TRBV5-1|.|TRBJ1-3|.
TGCGCCAGCAGCTTGGGGTTAGGAGCTGGGGAGAACACCATATATTTT
CASSLGLGAGENTIYF
>TRBV7-3|.|TRBJ2-3|.
TGTGCCAGCAGCTTAGCGGAGGCTGGGCGCACAGATACGCAGTATTTT
CASSLAEAGRTDTQYF
>TRBV7-9|TRBD1|TRBJ1-1|.
TGTGCCAGCAGCCCCCAACAGGGGGCGAACACTGAAGCTTTCTTT
CASSPQQGANTEAFF
>TRBV7-2|TRBD1|TRBJ2-1|.
TGTGCCAGCAGCTTAGCGTCCGGGACAGGGTACAATGAGCAGTTCTTC
CASSLASGTGYNEQFF
>TRBV27|.|TRBJ2-2|.
TGTGCCAGCAGAAAACCTCTAGCGGCAGGGGGCCGGGGTGTGCGAACGGGGGAGCTGTTTTTT
CASRKPLAAGGRGVRTGELFF
>TRBV12-3/TRBV12-4|.|TRBJ1-5|.
TGTGCCAGCAGTCTCCGGGAGCAGCCCCAGCATTTT
CASSLREQPQHF
>TRBV18|TRBD1|TRBJ1-2|.
TGTGCCAGCTCACCAGTCGAGGAACAGGGGGCTGGCTACACCTTC
CASSPVEEQGAGYTF
>TRBV10-3|TRBD1|TRBJ1-3|.
TGTGCCACCCTGGACAGGGGAGCCGGAAACACCATATATTTT
CATLDRGAGNTIYF
>TRBV29-1|.|TRBJ2-6|.
TGCAGCGTTGGCCTAGCCTCTGGGGCCAACGTCCTGACTTTC
CSVGLASGANVLTF
>TRBV7-9|TRBD2|TRBJ2-2|.
TGTGCCAGCAGCTGGACTAGCGGGAGGTCCGGGGAGCTGTTTTTT
CASSWTSGRSGELFF
>TRBV4-1|TRBD2|TRBJ2-1|.
TGCGCCAGCAGCCTCGGACTAGCGGGTAAAAATGAGCAGTTCTTC
CASSLGLAGKNEQFF
>TRBV3-1/TRBV3-2|TRBD2|TRBJ2-1|few
TGTGCCAGCAGCCCTGCTACTAGCGGGGCCCGGCAGCAGTTCTTC
CASSPATSGARQQFF
>TRBV5-5|.|TRBJ1-2|once
TGTGCCAGCAGCTTGGCCGGGACAACGGCCGGCTACACCTTC
CASSLAGTTAGYTF
>TRBV7-6|.|TRBJ1-1|.
TGTGCCAGCAGCTTAGGACACCGACGGTCAAACACTGAAGCTTTCTTT
CASSLGHRRSNTEAFF
>TRBV19|TRBD1|TRBJ1-5|.
TGTGCCAGTAGTATAGGAATGGACAGGAGGAGTCAGCCCCAGCATTTT
CASSIGMDRRSQPQHF
>TRBV3-1/TRBV3-2|.|TRBJ2-2|.
TGTGCCAGCCGCTCGGTCGGGGAGCTGTTTTTT
CASRSVGELFF
>TRBV18|TRBD2|TRBJ2-7|.
TGTGCCAGCTCAAAGCGGGAGGGTAGAGAGCAGTACTTC
CASSKREGREQYF
>TRBV4-3|.|TRBJ1-2|.
TGCGCCAGCAGCCAAGATTTTGTCGGCGGAGACTATGGCTACACCTTC
CASSQDFVGGDYGYTF
>TRBV28|.|TRBJ2-7|.
TGTGCCAGCAGTTTTGGGGGCGGGTTCATGCAGTACTTC
CASSFGGGFMQYF
>TRBV28|.|TRBJ1-2|.
TGTGCCAGCAGCCGAGACAGGCAATATGGCTACACCTTC
CASSRDRQYGYTF
>TRBV28|TRBD1|TRBJ1-4|.
TGTGCCAGCAGCGATCGAGGGGGCGAAAATGAAAAACTGTTTTTT
CASSDRGGENEKLFF
>TRBV4-1|TRBD2|TRBJ2-5|.
TGCGCCAGCAGCCGAGGACTAGCGGGAGGCCGGGCGCAAGAGACCCAGTACTTC
CASSRGLAGGRAQETQYF
>TRBV28|.|TRBJ1-5|.
TGTGCCAGCAGCCCGACACCCGGACAGCCCCAGCATTTT
CASSPTPGQPQHF
>TRBV6-1|.|TRBJ2-1|.
TGTGCCAGCAGTGAAAATACTTGGGGCAAGCCCAATACCTACAATGAGCAGTTCTTC
CASSENTWGKPNTYNEQFF
>TRBV7-9|.|TRBJ1-4|once
TGTGCCGGACGGGACAAGAATGAAAAACTGTTTTTT
CAGRDKNEKLFF